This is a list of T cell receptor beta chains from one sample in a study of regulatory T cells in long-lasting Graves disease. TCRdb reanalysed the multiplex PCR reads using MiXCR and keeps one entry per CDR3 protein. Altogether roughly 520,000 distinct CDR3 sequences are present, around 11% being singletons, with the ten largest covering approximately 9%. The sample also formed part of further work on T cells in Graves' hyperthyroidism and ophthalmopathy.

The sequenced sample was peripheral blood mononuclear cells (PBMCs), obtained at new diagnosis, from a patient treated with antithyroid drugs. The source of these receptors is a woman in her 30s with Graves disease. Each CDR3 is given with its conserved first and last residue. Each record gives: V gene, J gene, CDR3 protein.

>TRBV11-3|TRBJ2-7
CASSSSGGTYEQYF
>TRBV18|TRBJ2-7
CASSPGTSAKEQYF
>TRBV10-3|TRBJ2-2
CAISDRTPTGELFF
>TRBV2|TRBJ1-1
CASSSNGENTEAFF
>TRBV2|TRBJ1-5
CASSPRTASNQPQHF
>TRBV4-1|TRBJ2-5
CASSGLSVPGVETQYF
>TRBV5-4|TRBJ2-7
CASSFSGGDYEQYF
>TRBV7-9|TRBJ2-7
CASSLGGAASTYEQYF
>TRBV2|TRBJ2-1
CASSNGVNEQFF
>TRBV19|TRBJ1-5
CASDARQGRQPQHF
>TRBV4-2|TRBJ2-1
CASSQRTSGTYNEQFF
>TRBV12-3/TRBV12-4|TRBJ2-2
CASSLISTTNTGELFF
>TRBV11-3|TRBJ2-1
CASSQGGDNEQFF
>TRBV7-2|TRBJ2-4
CASSLAGPAKNIQYF
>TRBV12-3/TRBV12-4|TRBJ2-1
CASSLGLIYNEQFF
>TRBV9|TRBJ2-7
CASSAQLAGERIGSYEQYF
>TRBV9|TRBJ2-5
CASSPNPGQSATQYF
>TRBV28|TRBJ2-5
CASSFVAGGQTQYF